The 4 T cell receptor beta chains in this list originate from one sample, sequenced in a study of blood T cells in healthy people across ages. It was with a sample-barcoded 5' primer and a J-beta primer mix that a second PCR of about 6 to 11 cycles was run. MiXCR was run by TCRdb on the 5' RACE reads, yielding one entry per CDR3 protein. This table holds approximately 900,000 distinct CDR3 sequences, roughly 28% found once. These sequences were also reported in another study, on T cells of mothers and their children.

Input material: blood. The source is a woman aged 40 to 49 in good health.

This chain joins TRBV7-2 and TRBJ2-3; 12 bases agree with TRBD2. V gave up 1 base and J gave up 4 bases; unmatched junction bases: 9. This CDR3 spans 18 amino acids. Per germline, CDR1 SGHTA and CDR2 FQGNSA. CDR3 DNA: TGTGCCAGCAGCTTAGGCCTAGCGGGGGGGGAGTTCGCAGATACGCAGTATTTT. Its translation is CASSLGLAGGEFADTQYF.

This clonotype was detected ten times or more. V and J are TRBV30 and TRBJ1-2; D is possibly TRBD1 (5 bases). Germline-derived CDR1 and CDR2 are GTSNPN and SVGIG (reference sequence). CDR3 size: 12 residues. The germline V and J ends were trimmed by 2 bases and 8 bases, with 12 bases remaining between them. CDR3 residues: CAWSPAGSGYTF. The CDR3 nucleotides are TGTGCCTGGAGTCCCGCAGGGAGCGGCTACACCTTC.

This clonotype was counted only a few times. The genes are TRBV28 and TRBJ1-2, with D possibly being TRBD1 (6 bases). The CDR3 is 14 residues long. Trimming cost V 4 bases and J 4 bases, with 13 bases left between them. CDR1 is MDHEN and CDR2 is SYDVKM in the germline V gene. CDR3 region: CASSSLQGIYGYTF. The CDR3 DNA is TGTGCCAGCAGTTCGCTACAGGGTATCTATGGCTACACCTTC.

This clonotype has more than one count but fewer than ten. The V gene is TRBV5-1, the J gene TRBJ2-1, with D maybe TRBD2 (5 bases). Deletions cut 2 bases from V and 2 bases from J, with 11 bases between. This CDR3 comprises 15 residues. CDR1 is SGHRS, CDR2 YFSETQ, per germline. CDR3 sequence reads: CASSFALATYNEQFF. In DNA form, the CDR3 reads TGCGCCAGCAGCTTCGCCCTAGCTACCTACAATGAGCAGTTCTTC.